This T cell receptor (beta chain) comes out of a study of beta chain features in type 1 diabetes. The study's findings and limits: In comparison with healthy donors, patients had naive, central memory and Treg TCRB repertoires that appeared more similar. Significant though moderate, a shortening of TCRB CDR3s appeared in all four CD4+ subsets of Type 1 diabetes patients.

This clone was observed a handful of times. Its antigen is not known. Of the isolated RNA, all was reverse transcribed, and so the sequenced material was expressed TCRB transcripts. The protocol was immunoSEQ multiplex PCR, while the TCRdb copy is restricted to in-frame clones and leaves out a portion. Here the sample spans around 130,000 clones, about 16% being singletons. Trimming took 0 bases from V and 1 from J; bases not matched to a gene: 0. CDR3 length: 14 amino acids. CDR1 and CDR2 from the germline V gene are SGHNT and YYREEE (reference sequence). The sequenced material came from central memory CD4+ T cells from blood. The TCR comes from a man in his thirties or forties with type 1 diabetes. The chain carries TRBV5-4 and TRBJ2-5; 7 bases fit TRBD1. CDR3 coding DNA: TGTGCCAGCAGCTTGGACAGGGGCCAAGAGACCCAGTACTTC. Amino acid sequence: CASSLDRGQETQYF.